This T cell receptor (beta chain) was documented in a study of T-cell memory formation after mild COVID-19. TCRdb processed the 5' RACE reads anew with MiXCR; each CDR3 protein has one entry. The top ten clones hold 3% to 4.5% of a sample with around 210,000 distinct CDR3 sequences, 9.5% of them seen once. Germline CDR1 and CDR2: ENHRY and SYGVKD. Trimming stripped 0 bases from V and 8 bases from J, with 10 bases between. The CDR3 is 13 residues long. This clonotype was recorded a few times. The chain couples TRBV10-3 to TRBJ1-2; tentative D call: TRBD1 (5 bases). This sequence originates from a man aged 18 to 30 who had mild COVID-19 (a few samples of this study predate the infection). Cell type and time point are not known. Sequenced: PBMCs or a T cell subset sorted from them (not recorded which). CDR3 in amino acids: CAISESGVGGYTF. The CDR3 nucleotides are TGTGCCATCAGTGAGTCAGGGGTAGGCGGCTACACCTTC.